This entry lists 13 T cell receptor beta chains sequenced from one sample in a study of identical twins. From the 5' RACE reads, TCRdb called clonotypes with MiXCR, one entry per CDR3 protein. The sample carries about 340,000 distinct CDR3 sequences, around 12% recorded once. The data were also submitted as part of a second study, on yellow fever vaccine responses in identical twins.

Sequencing was carried out using CD8+ T cells sorted from blood. The receptors were gathered from a woman aged 18 to 35 in good health.

The rearrangement uses TRBV4-2 and TRBJ2-1; 9 nucleotides align to TRBD1. V shed 3 bases, J shed 6 bases, and the junction held 6 bases outside the gene matches. CDR1 is LGHNA, CDR2 YNFKEQ, per germline. The CDR3 has 15 amino acids. Written as DNA, the CDR3 is TGTGCCAGCAGCCAGGGAAAGACAGGGGGCAATGAGCAGTTCTTC. Amino acid sequence: CASSQGKTGGNEQFF.

This clonotype was seen a few times. V usage is TRBV19 and J usage is TRBJ1-1; D gene uncertain. The CDR3 length is 13 residues. Germline-derived CDR1 and CDR2 are LNHDA and SQIVND (reference sequence). Trimming cost V 7 bases and J 5 bases, with 14 bases left between them. This chain's CDR3 is CASTRAAKTEAFF. CDR3 coding DNA: TGTGCCAGTACGAGGGCTGCGAAGACTGAAGCTTTCTTT.

V and J are TRBV4-1 and TRBJ2-1, with D maybe TRBD2 (6 bases). V lost 2 bases to trimming and J lost 2 bases, with 13 bases between them. Germline values: CDR1 MGHRA, CDR2 YSYEKL. CDR3 size: 16 residues. The CDR3 sequence is CASSQLGGPAYNEQFF. The CDR3 nucleotides are TGCGCCAGCAGCCAACTGGGAGGCCCTGCCTACAATGAGCAGTTCTTC.

This clonotype was counted only a few times. The chain carries TRBV4-1 and TRBJ1-3; D is undetermined. CDR1 is MGHRA and CDR2 is YSYEKL in the germline V gene. V was pared by 0 bases and J by 0 bases, with 6 bases between. CDR3 length: 15 amino acids. The chain's CDR3 is CASSQERISGNTIYF. As DNA, the CDR3 is TGCGCCAGCAGCCAAGAAAGGATCTCTGGAAACACCATATATTTT.

This clonotype was detected a few times. The chain recombines TRBV12-3 or TRBV12-4 with TRBJ2-1; 11 bases are a match to TRBD2. This CDR3 is 16 amino acids long. Trimming removed 6 bases from V and 2 bases from J; junction bases left unmatched: 6. CDR3 coding DNA: TGTGCCAGCAGCACTGCGACTAGCGGGGCCTACAATGAGCAGTTCTTC. This encodes CASSTATSGAYNEQFF.

The gene calls are TRBV27 and TRBJ2-5; D ambiguous. Trimming took 2 bases from V and 2 from J, leaving 15 bases between them. This CDR3 comprises 16 residues. CDR1 MNHEY and CDR2 SMNVEV come from the germline V gene (reference sequence). The chain's CDR3 is CASSLTGGPIQETQYF. The CDR3 DNA sequence: TGTGCCAGCAGTTTAACTGGCGGCCCCATACAAGAGACCCAGTACTTC.

Comments on this clonotype: At one boundary the junction diverges from the germline segment, which might be a read error. J is TRBJ1-1 and V is TRBV28; TRBD1 matches 10 bases. The CDR3 runs 14 residues. Germline CDR1 reads MDHEN; CDR2 reads SYDVKM. The CDR3, as DNA: TGTGCCAGCGGGGACAGGGGTCCGTGGACTGTAGCTTTCTTT. This translates into CASGDRGPWTVAFF.

This clonotype was seen many times. This chain uses TRBV3-1 with TRBJ2-5; tentatively, D is TRBD2 (6 bases). Germline V lookup: CDR1 LGHDT, CDR2 YNNKEL (reference sequence). Trimming removed 3 bases from V and 5 bases from J, with 31 bases in between. The CDR3 is 20 residues long. CDR3 residues: CASSHGPIGTHLFYAETQYF. Written as DNA, the CDR3 is TGTGCCAGCAGCCACGGGCCCATCGGGACTCACCTTTTTTATGCGGAGACCCAGTACTTC.

The V call is TRBV28, the J call TRBJ2-7, with 8 bases that match TRBD1. The CDR3 contains 15 residues. Germline-derived CDR1 and CDR2 are MDHEN and SYDVKM. Trimming at V came to 6 bases and at J to 5 bases, leaving 12 bases not matched to a gene. CDR3 sequence: CASRSTGAGFHEQYF. In DNA form, the CDR3 reads TGTGCCAGCAGGTCGACAGGGGCAGGGTTCCACGAGCAGTACTTC.

This clonotype occurred a few times. The gene calls are TRBV7-9 and TRBJ1-1, with D tentatively TRBD1 (5 bases). Deletions cut 5 bases from V and 3 bases from J, with 16 bases between. From germline, CDR1 is SEHNR and CDR2 FQNEAQ (reference sequence). CDR3 length equals 15 residues. The CDR3 sequence is CASSPEGRDDTEAFF. The DNA of the CDR3 is TGTGCCAGCAGCCCGGAGGGCAGGGATGACACTGAAGCTTTCTTT.

The V call is TRBV6-1, the J call TRBJ2-7; no reliable D call. Germline V CDR1 and CDR2: MNHNS, SASEGT. The CDR3 is 15 residues long. V lost 4 bases to trimming and J lost 4 bases, with 17 bases between them. CDR3: CASSGGTSWGYEQYV. As DNA, the CDR3 is TGTGCCAGCAGTGGGGGTACCTCCTGGGGATACGAGCAGTACGTC.

The chain couples TRBV6-4 to TRBJ2-1; D is uncertain. The CDR3 runs to 14 residues. V shed 5 bases and J shed 5 bases, with 13 bases lying between them. Germline-derived CDR1 and CDR2 are MRHNA and SNTAGT. Here the CDR3 reads CASSPVGGHNEQFF. The CDR3 nucleotides read TGTGCCAGCAGTCCCGTTGGCGGTCACAATGAGCAGTTCTTC.

V and J are TRBV28 and TRBJ2-1; 12 nucleotides match TRBD2. This CDR3 spans 14 amino acids. Trimming took 7 bases from V and 7 from J; bases not matched to a gene: 5. In germline, CDR1 is MDHEN, CDR2 SYDVKM. The CDR3 sequence is CASTLAGGQNEQFF. The CDR3 DNA reads as TGTGCCAGCACCCTAGCGGGGGGGCAGAATGAGCAGTTCTTC.